The 20 T cell receptor beta chains below all came from one sample that was sequenced in a study of T cells in Graves' hyperthyroidism and ophthalmopathy. TCR beta CDR3 sequences were amplified from RNA transcripts. Carried out on the TCR CDR3, a first-round RT-PCR used the HTBI primer set. MiXCR, run by TCRdb on the multiplex PCR reads, gives a single entry per CDR3 protein. The table lists some 500,000 distinct CDR3 sequences, 15% to 20% of them singletons, with 29% in the top ten. The sequencing input was blood. The receptors were gathered from a woman younger than 45 with Graves' ophthalmopathy.

The chain combines TRBV9 with TRBJ2-3; maybe TRBD2 (5 bases). The CDR3 has 17 amino acids. Deletions cut 4 bases from V and 0 bases from J, with 18 bases between. Germline V CDR1 and CDR2: SGDLS, YYNGEE. Here the CDR3 reads CASSPSSGLESTDTQYF. The CDR3 nucleotides are TGTGCCAGCAGCCCATCCTCCGGACTGGAAAGCACAGATACGCAGTATTTT.

The V gene is TRBV20-1, the J gene TRBJ2-4, with D maybe TRBD2 (6 bases). The CDR3 consists of 16 residues. Germline CDR1 is DFQATT and CDR2 is SNEGSKA (reference sequence). Trimming pared 0 bases from V and 1 base from J, leaving 13 bases between. CDR3 DNA sequence: TGCAGTGCTAGAGACCGACTAGTCGGCGCCAAAAACATTCAGTACTTC. The encoded protein is CSARDRLVGAKNIQYF.

This chain connects TRBV7-2 to TRBJ1-1; 7 bases map to TRBD1. The junction had 5 bases not matched to a gene; V was cut back by 4 bases and J by 3 bases. CDR3 length: 14 amino acids. CDR1 SGHTA and CDR2 FQGNSA come from the germline V gene. The CDR3 DNA sequence: TGTGCCAGCAGCTCCGACAGGGCCTACACTGAAGCTTTCTTT. As protein: CASSSDRAYTEAFF.

This clonotype was counted only a few times. The CDR3 nucleotides read TGTGCCAGCAGTTTATGGAGGGCGTTAGCCAAAAACATTCAGTACTTC. Its protein is CASSLWRALAKNIQYF. The chain is built from TRBV28 and TRBJ2-4; perhaps TRBD2 as D (5 bases). V was pared by 0 bases and J by 0 bases, with 9 bases between. CDR1 MDHEN and CDR2 SYDVKM come from the germline V gene. This CDR3 region has 16 residues.

This clonotype was detected only a few times. CDR3 residues: CSAKLFGGGRPYEQYF. Here the CDR3 DNA reads TGCAGTGCTAAATTGTTCGGAGGGGGGAGGCCCTACGAGCAGTACTTC. This chain uses TRBV20-1 with TRBJ2-7; D is possibly TRBD1 or TRBD2 (6 bases each). This CDR3 comprises 16 residues. V dropped 4 bases and J dropped 2 bases, with 21 bases sitting between them. Germline lookup yields CDR1 DFQATT and CDR2 SNEGSKA (reference sequence).

The V call is TRBV5-1, the J call TRBJ2-7; 8 nucleotides match TRBD1. Germline CDR1 and CDR2: SGHRS and YFSETQ. The CDR3 consists of 15 residues. V lost 2 bases, J lost 4 bases, and 8 bases stayed unmatched. CDR3 in DNA: TGCGCCAGCAGCTTTATGGGGCAGGGGGCATACGAGCAGTACTTC. As protein: CASSFMGQGAYEQYF.

This clonotype has ten or more counts. The V call is TRBV13, the J call TRBJ2-1; 12 bases map to TRBD2. Germline CDR1 is PRHDT and CDR2 is FYEKMQ (reference sequence). The CDR3 is made up of 14 amino acids. Germline trimming cut 10 bases from V and 7 bases from J; bases unmatched to any gene: 8. The CDR3: CATLAGGPWNEQFF. As DNA, the CDR3 is TGTGCCACACTAGCGGGAGGCCCCTGGAATGAGCAGTTCTTC.

The J gene is TRBJ1-1, the V gene TRBV20-1; D remains unclear. Germline assignment: CDR1 DFQATT and CDR2 SNEGSKA (reference sequence). The CDR3 has 14 residues. With 0 bases removed from V and 5 bases from J, the gap between germline ends came to 13 bases. As DNA, the CDR3 is TGCAGTGCTAGAGACGGCGGTAGTGGGACTGAAGCTTTCTTT. Amino acid sequence: CSARDGGSGTEAFF.

This clonotype came up many times. The rearrangement joins TRBV5-1 to TRBJ2-3, with D perhaps TRBD2 (5 bases). The CDR3 is 15 residues long. From germline, CDR1 is SGHRS and CDR2 YFSETQ. Trimming took off 5 bases at V and 0 bases at J, with 13 bases between the two ends. CDR3 in amino acids: CASSPDSTSTDTQYF. The CDR3 nucleotides read TGCGCCAGCAGTCCGGACTCTACTAGCACAGATACGCAGTATTTT.

The table lists this clonotype with many counts. The chain links TRBV3-1 to TRBJ2-7; D is perhaps TRBD2 (5 bases). Per the germline V gene, CDR1 is LGHDT and CDR2 is YNNKEL (reference sequence). Trimming shortened V by 4 bases and J by 2 bases, and 12 bases separated the two germline ends. The CDR3 sequence is 14 residues long. Here the CDR3 reads CASSRVSGTYEQYF. The CDR3 DNA follows: TGTGCCAGCAGCCGAGTCTCCGGGACCTACGAGCAGTACTTC.

This chain joins TRBV27 and TRBJ1-3; 7 bases align to TRBD1. The CDR3 runs to 14 residues. The germline CDR1 and CDR2 sequences are MNHEY and SMNVEV (reference sequence). Germline trimming cut 6 bases from V and 2 bases from J; bases unmatched to any gene: 4. The CDR3 protein is CASSPTGPGNTIYF. As DNA, the CDR3 is TGTGCCAGCAGCCCGACAGGGCCTGGAAACACCATATATTTT.

This clonotype was observed many times. The chain recombines TRBV7-2 with TRBJ2-7, with 11 bases that match TRBD2. The CDR3 is made up of 16 amino acids. CDR1 and CDR2 (germline): SGHTA, FQGNSA. The junction had 5 bases not matched to a gene; V was cut back by 4 bases and J by 0 bases. The CDR3 spells CASSYSSGGSSYEQYF. The CDR3 DNA sequence: TGTGCCAGCAGCTATTCTAGCGGGGGGAGCTCCTACGAGCAGTACTTC.

This clonotype was seen a handful of times. This chain links TRBV30 with TRBJ2-7; TRBD2 might be the D (6 bases). V lost 5 bases and J lost 3, with 17 bases in between. The CDR3 consists of 14 residues. CDR1 and CDR2 (germline): GTSNPN, SVGIG (reference sequence). The CDR3 DNA is TGTGCCTGGTCAGCGGCGGGAAAAATCTACGAGCAGTACTTC. It yields the protein CAWSAAGKIYEQYF.

In this sample, this clonotype turned up many times. CDR3 in amino acids: CASSLTYQETQYF. The CDR3 DNA follows: TGTGCCAGCAGCCTTACGTACCAAGAGACCCAGTACTTC. The V and J genes are TRBV7-3 and TRBJ2-5; D gene ambiguous. Per the germline V gene, CDR1 is SGHTA and CDR2 is FQGTGA. The CDR3 extends over 13 amino acids. The V and J ends lost 5 bases and 0 bases respectively, with 7 bases between them.

This clonotype was observed a handful of times. CDR3 residues: CASSLSGRGDTQYF. Here the CDR3 DNA reads TGTGCCAGCAGCTTGAGTGGGAGAGGAGATACGCAGTATTTT. The rearrangement joins TRBV7-2 to TRBJ2-3; TRBD2 might be the D (5 bases). Per germline, CDR1 SGHTA and CDR2 FQGNSA. The CDR3 runs to 14 residues. Trimming took 3 bases from V and 5 from J, leaving 12 bases between them. The whole variable domain, remainder taken from reference TRBV7-2 and TRBJ2-3, is GAGVSQSPSNKVTEKGKDVELRCDPISGHTALYWYRQSLGQGLEFLIYFQGNSAPDKSGLPSDRFSAERTGGSVSTLTIQRTQQEDSAVYLCASSLSGRGDTQYFGPGTRLTVL.

In this sample, this clonotype turned up many times. J is TRBJ2-1 and V is TRBV12-3 or TRBV12-4; TRBD2 aligns across 10 bases. V gave up 5 bases and J gave up 8 bases; unmatched junction bases: 15. This CDR3 has 17 residues. In nucleotides, the CDR3 is TGTGCCAGCAGTCCCAACCCTAGGACTAGCGGTCGTGATGAGCAGTTCTTC. This gives the protein CASSPNPRTSGRDEQFF.

This clonotype was detected ten times or more. This sequence joins TRBV28 and TRBJ2-3; TRBD1 agrees at 7 bases. This CDR3 has 15 amino acids. V shed 8 bases and J 1 base; nucleotides not matched to a gene: 9. The germline CDR1 and CDR2 sequences are MDHEN and SYDVKM. Written as DNA, the CDR3 is TGTGCCAGCGGCCTACAGGGGCGAGGCACAGATACGCAGTATTTT. Translation gives CASGLQGRGTDTQYF.

This rearrangement joins TRBV5-1 to TRBJ2-2; possible D gene TRBD2, 5 bases. This CDR3 is built from 17 residues. The V gene lost 0 bases and the J gene lost 4 bases, with 16 bases spanning the gap. The V gene's germline CDR1 is SGHRS and CDR2 YFSETQ. The CDR3 sequence: CASSLGSGSYGTGELFF. CDR3 DNA: TGCGCCAGCAGCTTGGGGTCGGGAAGCTACGGCACCGGGGAGCTGTTTTTT.

This clonotype was observed at least ten times. The V call is TRBV5-1, the J call TRBJ1-4; 7 positions match TRBD1. CDR1 is SGHRS and CDR2 is YFSETQ in the germline V gene. CDR3 size: 14 residues. J was trimmed by 2 bases and V by 7 bases; bases with no gene match: 5. The CDR3 DNA reads as TGCGCCAGCCGACAGGGTGGGACTAATGAAAAACTGTTTTTT. As protein: CASRQGGTNEKLFF.

As for this clonotype: This may stem from a read error, because a much larger clone lies one nucleotide away. V and J are TRBV20-1 and TRBJ2-7; possibly TRBD1 or TRBD2 for D (5 bases each). V was shortened by 0 bases and J by 5 bases, with 17 bases between the two germline ends. The CDR3 is 15 amino acids. CDR1 DFQATT and CDR2 SNEGSKA come from the germline V gene (reference sequence). The CDR3 here is CSARDFPGRMNEQYF. The DNA for the CDR3 is TGCAGTGCTAGAGATTTTCCGGGACGTATGAACGAGCAGTACTTC.